This T cell receptor (beta chain) was observed in a study of T cell responses to AZD1222 COVID-19 vaccine. The CDR3 has 12 amino acids. From germline, CDR1 is MNHEY and CDR2 SVGAGI. Trimming shortened V by 7 bases and J by 1 base, and 8 bases separated the two germline ends. Sequenced by immunoSEQ multiplex PCR; TCRdb stores in-frame clones only, minus some. The data show 95,000 to 150,000 clones, around 85% seen once. This TCR derives from an adult who received the AZD1222 COVID-19 vaccine. The V gene is TRBV6-5, the J gene TRBJ2-7; the D gene is possibly TRBD2 (6 bases). The starting material was peripheral blood, obtained 28 days after the second AZD1222 dose. As DNA, the CDR3 is TGTGCCAGCACAGGGAGGTCCTACGAGCAGTACTTC. This translates into CASTGRSYEQYF.